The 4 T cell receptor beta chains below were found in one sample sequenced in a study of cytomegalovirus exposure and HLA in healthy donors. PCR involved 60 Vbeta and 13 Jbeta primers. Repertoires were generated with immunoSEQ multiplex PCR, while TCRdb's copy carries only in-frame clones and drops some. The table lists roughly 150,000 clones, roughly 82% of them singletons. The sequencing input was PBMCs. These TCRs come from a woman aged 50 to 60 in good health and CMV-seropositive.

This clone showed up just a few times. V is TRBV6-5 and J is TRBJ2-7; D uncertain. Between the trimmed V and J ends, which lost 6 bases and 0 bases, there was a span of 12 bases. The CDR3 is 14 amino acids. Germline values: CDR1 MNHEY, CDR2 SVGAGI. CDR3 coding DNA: TGTGCCAGCAGAGACGGGTTCCTCTCCTACGAGCAGTACTTC. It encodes CASRDGFLSYEQYF.

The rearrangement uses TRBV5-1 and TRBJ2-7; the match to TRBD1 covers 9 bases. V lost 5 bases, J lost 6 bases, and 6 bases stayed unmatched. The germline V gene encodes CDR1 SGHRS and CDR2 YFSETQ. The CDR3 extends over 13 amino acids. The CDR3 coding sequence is TGCGCCAGCAGGCCTGGACAGGGGCCCGAGCAGTACTTC. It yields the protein CASRPGQGPEQYF.

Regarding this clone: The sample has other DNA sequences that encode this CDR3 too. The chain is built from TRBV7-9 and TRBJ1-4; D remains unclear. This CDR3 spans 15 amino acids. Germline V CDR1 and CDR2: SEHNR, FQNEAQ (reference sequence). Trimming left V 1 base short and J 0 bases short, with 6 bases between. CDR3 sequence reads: CASSLDSATNEKLFF. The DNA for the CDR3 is TGTGCCAGCAGCTTAGACAGTGCAACTAATGAAAAACTGTTTTTT.

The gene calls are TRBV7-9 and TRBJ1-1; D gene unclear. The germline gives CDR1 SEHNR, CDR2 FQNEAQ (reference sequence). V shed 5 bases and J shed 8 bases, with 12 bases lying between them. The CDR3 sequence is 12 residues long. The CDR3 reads CASSRGHPEAFF. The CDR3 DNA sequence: TGTGCCAGCAGCCGGGGTCACCCCGAAGCTTTCTTT.